The 9 T cell receptor beta chains below come from one sample, sequenced in a study of T-cell reconstitution after alpha-beta-depleted transplantation in children. Preparation of the TCRbeta library involved a method that used unique molecular identifiers. TCRdb processed the PCR reads anew with MiXCR; each CDR3 protein has one entry. The top ten hold about 20% of the sample, which has 280,000 or so distinct CDR3 sequences, roughly 10% seen once. The input for sequencing was peripheral blood, taken 180 days after TCRalphabeta/CD19-depleted stem cell transplant. The source is a male patient between 2 and 15 years old who had a stem cell transplant for chronic granulomatous disease, so the T cells may come from the graft donor.

This clonotype was detected a few times. Relative to the germline gene, one junction end is altered; a read error may explain this. V and J are TRBV7-2 and TRBJ1-5; possible D gene TRBD1, 5 bases. Germline V CDR1 and CDR2: SGHTA, FQGNSA. The length of the CDR3 is 12 residues. This CDR3 is CATSAGGQPQHF. The DNA for the CDR3 is TGTGCCACCAGCGCTGGGGGTCAGCCCCAGCATTTT.

This clonotype was recorded many times. The genes are TRBV20-1 and TRBJ2-5; tentative D call: TRBD1 (6 bases). The V gene's germline CDR1 is DFQATT and CDR2 SNEGSKA (reference sequence). The CDR3 spans 13 residues. The V and J ends lost 8 bases and 4 bases respectively, with 17 bases between them. CDR3 bases: TGCAGTCTCCGGGCCGCAGGGGCAGAGACCCAGTACTTC. It encodes CSLRAAGAETQYF.

This clonotype came up many times. The chain is built from TRBV12-3 or TRBV12-4 and TRBJ2-7; 8 bases are a match to TRBD2. The junction had 6 bases not matched to a gene; V was cut back by 8 bases and J by 0 bases. The CDR3 length is 14 residues. The CDR3 is CASQREGLSYEQYF. The CDR3 region has the DNA TGTGCCAGCCAACGGGAGGGCCTCTCCTACGAGCAGTACTTC.

Many counts were recorded for this clonotype. V gene TRBV27 combines with J gene TRBJ2-7; 9 bases map to TRBD2. V lost 3 bases and J lost 6; bases outside the gene matches: 15. The CDR3 extends over 17 amino acids. CDR1 MNHEY and CDR2 SMNVEV come from the germline V gene (reference sequence). The CDR3, as DNA: TGTGCCAGCAGTTTCACCGGTGGTAGCGGGAGTTTGGGCGAGCAGTACTTC. Encoded protein: CASSFTGGSGSLGEQYF.

At least ten counts were recorded for this clonotype. V usage is TRBV7-8 and J usage is TRBJ2-3, with 8 bases identical to TRBD2. V lost 2 bases and J lost 2; bases outside the gene matches: 3. Germline CDR1 and CDR2: SGHVS and FQNEAQ. The CDR3 runs 15 residues. CDR3 nucleotide sequence: TGTGCCAGCAGCTTACCGGGAGGGCCCACAGATACGCAGTATTTT. Its translation: CASSLPGGPTDTQYF.

This clonotype was observed many times. The V call is TRBV2, the J call TRBJ2-7; D uncertain. The V end lost 4 bases, the J end lost 2 bases, and 12 bases lay between the germline ends. Germline values: CDR1 SNHLY, CDR2 FYNNEI. The CDR3 is 14 amino acids. CDR3 sequence (DNA): TGTGCCAGCAGTGTATCTACATCAGCCTACGAGCAGTACTTC. It yields the protein CASSVSTSAYEQYF.

This clonotype has at least ten counts. The CDR3 protein is CASSSIAGKGTDTQYF. For the CDR3, the DNA is TGCGCCAGCAGCTCGATAGCGGGAAAAGGCACAGATACGCAGTATTTT. The V call is TRBV5-1, the J call TRBJ2-3; TRBD2 agrees at 8 bases. Germline CDR1 SGHRS, CDR2 YFSETQ. CDR3 length: 16 residues. V lost 3 bases, J lost 1 base, and 7 bases stayed unmatched.

This clonotype has at least ten counts. The genes are TRBV28 and TRBJ2-1; TRBD2 matches at 7 bases. Germline V CDR1 and CDR2: MDHEN, SYDVKM. V was clipped by 2 bases and J by 5 bases; unmatched bases: 6. The CDR3 length is 15 residues. The CDR3 protein is CASSLRGAGNNEQFF. CDR3 bases: TGTGCCAGCAGTTTACGCGGAGCGGGAAACAATGAGCAGTTCTTC.

This clonotype was observed at least ten times. The chain recombines TRBV12-3 or TRBV12-4 with TRBJ1-3; D uncertain. CDR3 length equals 17 residues. The V and J ends lost 6 bases and 0 bases respectively, with 18 bases between them. The DNA for the CDR3 is TGTGCCAGCAGACGACCAGCGGGTCGGGGCTCTGGAAACACCATATATTTT. Residues: CASRRPAGRGSGNTIYF.